This T cell receptor beta chain was retrieved from a study of sequential checkpoint blockade in melanoma. On the study more broadly: Randomization was 1:1 between first-line nivolumab→ipilimumab and ipilimumab→nivolumab. Maintenance nivolumab came after either treatment sequence.

Measured with immunoSEQ multiplex PCR; TCRdb has only the in-frame clones, and not every one. The profile covers about 18,000 clones, with roughly 70% appearing a single time and approximately 12% taken by the ten largest. Treatment in this sample: randomized to nivolumab then ipilimumab (arm A) or the reverse (arm B). DNA-damaging chemotherapy had not been given to any patient beforehand. Live CD3+CD8+ CD19− CD56− cells were sorted from PBMCs. The CDR3 is 16 amino acids. CDR1 is LGHNA, CDR2 YSLEER, per germline. J was trimmed by 7 bases and V by 0 bases; bases with no gene match: 12. This specimen was CD8+ T cells sorted from blood (inferred from file names), taken from a patient given nivolumab and ipilimumab in sequence. The genes are TRBV4-3 and TRBJ2-7; TRBD1 matches at 7 bases. This clonotype was sampled from a human donor with melanoma. The CDR3 nucleotides read TGCGCCAGCAGCCAAGATACGAGACAGGGCCCCCCGGAGCAGTACTTC. It is translated as CASSQDTRQGPPEQYF.